The table lists the clone carrying this TCR beta chain with a count of one. Different DNA sequences within this sample yield the same CDR3. The record originates from a study of shared clonotypes between healthy human individuals. This CDR3 contains 14 residues. The V and J ends lost 8 bases and 4 bases, in that order; junction bases with no gene match: 6. CDR1 is MDHEN and CDR2 is SYDVKM in the germline V gene. Here immunoSEQ multiplex PCR was the method, and the copy in TCRdb shows in-frame clones only, minus some. The sample consists of fewer than 3 million clones, approximately 90% of them appearing once.

The TCR was taken from a man aged 18 to 35 in good health. Some clones in this sample may be carry-over from other donors' samples. Sequencing input: naive CD4+ T cells from PBMCs. The subset was: CD45RA+ positively selected. This sequence joins TRBV28 and TRBJ1-5; 9 bases are a match to TRBD1. The CDR3 nucleotides read TGTGCCAGCCGGTCCGGGACAGGGAATCAGCCCCAGCATTTT. It translates to CASRSGTGNQPQHF.